Ten or more counts support the clone carrying this T cell receptor beta chain. Its antigen remains unidentified. These data belong to a study of T-cell reconstitution after alpha-beta-depleted transplantation in children. General study results and limits: Two months or so post-transplant, alpha-beta T cells reportedly derived from several hundred expanded graft clones.

The library targeted TCRbeta and was prepared with unique molecular identifiers. TCRdb fed the PCR reads into MiXCR, producing one record per CDR3 protein. Here the sample spans fewer than 350,000 distinct CDR3 sequences, around 10% being singletons. This sample comprised PBMCs, obtained before TCRalphabeta/CD19-depleted stem cell transplant. The origin of this receptor is a boy younger than two with acute myeloid leukemia, due to receive a stem cell transplant.

As DNA, the CDR3 is TGCAGTGCTATGAAGGCCTCAACTAATGAAAAACTGTTTTTT. Translated, it gives CSAMKASTNEKLFF. The rearrangement joins TRBV20-1 to TRBJ1-4; D unclear. The V end lost 4 bases, the J end lost 0 bases, and 9 bases lay between the germline ends. In germline, CDR1 is DFQATT, CDR2 SNEGSKA (reference sequence). This CDR3 comprises 14 residues.